The 30 T cell receptor beta chains reported below all come from one sample, sequenced in a study of cytomegalovirus exposure and HLA in healthy donors. Primers: 60 Vbeta forward and 13 Jbeta reverse. Here immunoSEQ multiplex PCR was the method, and the copy in TCRdb shows in-frame clones only, minus some. The sample consists of under 300,000 clones, around 90% of them appearing once. Sequenced input: PBMCs. The receptors were sampled from a girl aged 2-10 years in good health and CMV-seronegative.

The chain recombines TRBV7-6 with TRBJ2-7, with 8 bases that match TRBD1. Germline V gene data show CDR1 as SGHVS and CDR2 as FNYEAQ. The junction had 1 base not matched to a gene; V was cut back by 0 bases and J by 3 bases. This CDR3 has 14 amino acids. This CDR3 reads CASSLATGDYEQYF. In DNA, the CDR3 is TGTGCCAGCAGCTTAGCGACAGGGGACTACGAGCAGTACTTC.

V and J are TRBV27 and TRBJ1-1, with TRBD1 matching over 7 bases. V dropped 6 bases and J dropped 1; count of bases not matched to a gene: 2. Germline V lookup: CDR1 MNHEY, CDR2 SMNVEV (reference sequence). This CDR3 region has 13 residues. As DNA, the CDR3 is TGTGCCAGCAGGCGACAGGGGAACACTGAAGCTTTCTTT. Translated, it gives CASRRQGNTEAFF.

The chain links TRBV27 to TRBJ2-7, with 7 bases matching TRBD2. The CDR3 totals 15 residues. Germline CDR1 reads MNHEY; CDR2 reads SMNVEV (reference sequence). V dropped 4 bases and J dropped 3; count of bases not matched to a gene: 9. CDR3 nucleotide sequence: TGTGCCAGCAGTTCCCTCGGGGGGTTGTTCTACGAGCAGTACTTC. Protein product: CASSSLGGLFYEQYF.

The chain employs TRBV10-3 and TRBJ2-7; TRBD1 matches 8 bases. Germline CDR1 ENHRY, CDR2 SYGVKD. The CDR3 is made up of 14 amino acids. V lost 8 bases, J lost 5 bases, and 11 bases stayed unmatched. The CDR3 loop reads CAIGARQGYNEQYF. CDR3 nucleotide sequence: TGTGCCATCGGGGCCCGACAGGGGTACAACGAGCAGTACTTC.

For this clone: One end of the junction fails to match germline, which may point to a read error. The rearrangement joins TRBV29-1 to TRBJ1-1, with a tentative D call TRBD1 (5 bases). Germline CDR1 and CDR2: SQVTM and ANQGSEA. There are 13 residues in the CDR3. CDR3 in DNA: TGCAGCGTTGCTGGGGGGACGAACGCTGAAGCTTTCTTT. Translating gives CSVAGGTNAEAFF.

The chain links TRBV5-6 to TRBJ1-6, with D perhaps TRBD1 (5 bases). Germline CDR1 and CDR2: SGHDT and YYEEEE. This CDR3 is built from 17 residues. V was pared by 0 bases and J by 3 bases, with 13 bases between. DNA for the CDR3: TGTGCCAGCAGCTTGGGGGATTTTGACAGCTATAATTCACCCCTCCACTTT. It specifies CASSLGDFDSYNSPLHF.

The chain combines TRBV5-1 with TRBJ2-2; weak D call: TRBD1 (5 bases). Deletions cut 0 bases from V and 7 bases from J, with 10 bases between. CDR3 length equals 14 residues. Per the germline V gene, CDR1 is SGHRS and CDR2 is YFSETQ. CDR3 region: CASSLVRVGGELFF. CDR3 in DNA: TGCGCCAGCAGCTTGGTCAGGGTAGGCGGGGAGCTGTTTTTT.

The gene calls are TRBV10-3 and TRBJ2-7; TRBD1 matches at 9 bases. CDR3 length equals 12 residues. The germline V gene encodes CDR1 ENHRY and CDR2 SYGVKD. J gave up 3 bases and V 10 bases, and 4 bases lay outside the gene matches. The CDR3 is CATTGGGYEQYF. CDR3 sequence (DNA): TGTGCCACGACAGGGGGTGGCTACGAGCAGTACTTC.

The chain uses TRBV6-1 and TRBJ2-2; D may be TRBD1 (6 bases). Looked up from germline, CDR1 is MNHNS and CDR2 is SASEGT. Trimming shortened V by 6 bases and J by 4 bases, and 15 bases separated the two germline ends. The CDR3 runs 15 residues. For the CDR3, the DNA is TGTGCCAGCAGAAGGTCCGAGGGGGTCACCGGGGAGCTGTTTTTT. This encodes CASRRSEGVTGELFF.

The gene calls are TRBV7-9 and TRBJ1-4; tentatively, D is TRBD1 (5 bases). Between the trimmed V and J ends, which lost 3 bases and 1 base, there was a span of 9 bases. CDR3 length equals 15 residues. Germline CDR1 SEHNR, CDR2 FQNEAQ (reference sequence). As DNA, the CDR3 is TGTGCCAGCAGCTTCAGTCAGGGAACTAATGAAAAACTGTTTTTT. Translating it yields CASSFSQGTNEKLFF.

The V gene is TRBV19, the J gene TRBJ2-3; 9 bases are a match to TRBD1. Germline CDR1 and CDR2: LNHDA and SQIVND (reference sequence). With 7 bases clipped from V and 1 base from J, the junction kept 6 bases outside the gene matches. The CDR3 covers 15 residues. DNA of the CDR3: TGTGCCAGTAACCAACAGGGGGCTGGCACAGATACGCAGTATTTT. This sequence encodes CASNQQGAGTDTQYF.

The chain carries TRBV27 and TRBJ1-6, with D uncertain. CDR1 and CDR2 (germline): MNHEY, SMNVEV (reference sequence). The V end lost 2 bases, the J end lost 8 bases, and 7 bases lay between the germline ends. This CDR3 spans 13 amino acids. The chain's CDR3 is CASSLRVDSPLHF. The CDR3 DNA follows: TGTGCCAGCAGTTTACGGGTCGATTCACCCCTCCACTTT.

V is TRBV29-1 and J is TRBJ1-1; unclear D gene. Trimming stripped 5 bases from V and 5 bases from J, with 9 bases between. The CDR3 length is 11 residues. CDR1 SQVTM and CDR2 ANQGSEA come from the germline V gene. As DNA, the CDR3 is TGCAGCGTTTCAACTATGACTGAAGCTTTCTTT. Translation: CSVSTMTEAFF.

The chain couples TRBV4-2 to TRBJ2-5, with 7 bases lining up with TRBD2. Trimming removed 2 bases from V and 1 base from J; junction bases left unmatched: 4. This CDR3 contains 15 residues. Germline V gene data show CDR1 as LGHNA and CDR2 as YNFKEQ. The CDR3: CASSQTSALQETQYF. The CDR3 DNA reads as TGTGCCAGCAGCCAAACTAGCGCCCTCCAAGAGACCCAGTACTTC.

This chain joins TRBV19 and TRBJ2-1; the match to TRBD2 covers 9 bases. J lost 0 bases, V lost 5 bases, and 11 bases had no gene match. The germline CDR1 and CDR2 sequences are LNHDA and SQIVND (reference sequence). The CDR3 has 18 residues. CDR3 nucleotide sequence: TGTGCCAGTAGTTGGGGTAGCGGGGGCCACAGCTCCTACAATGAGCAGTTCTTC. Protein product: CASSWGSGGHSSYNEQFF.

The chain combines TRBV6-1 with TRBJ2-5; TRBD2 aligns across 10 bases. Looked up from germline, CDR1 is MNHNS and CDR2 is SASEGT. Trimming took 3 bases from V and 7 from J; bases not matched to a gene: 8. There are 15 residues in the CDR3. For the CDR3, the DNA is TGTGCCAGCAGTGATCGACTAGCGGGCCTCCGGACCCAGTACTTC. Amino acids: CASSDRLAGLRTQYF.

The J gene is TRBJ2-7, the V gene TRBV9; D possibly corresponds to TRBD1 (5 bases). CDR3 length equals 13 residues. V lost 2 bases and J lost 4, with 10 bases in between. Germline CDR1 reads SGDLS; CDR2 reads YYNGEE. This chain's CDR3 is CASSVFDSYEQYF. For the CDR3, the DNA is TGTGCCAGCAGCGTCTTCGACAGTTACGAGCAGTACTTC.

The V and J genes are TRBV5-1 and TRBJ2-3, with TRBD1 matching over 7 bases. Looked up from germline, CDR1 is SGHRS and CDR2 is YFSETQ. V was clipped by 3 bases and J by 2 bases; unmatched bases: 6. This CDR3 is 15 amino acids long. Here the CDR3 reads CASSSPGQNTDTQYF. The DNA for the CDR3 is TGCGCCAGCAGCTCACCGGGACAGAACACAGATACGCAGTATTTT.

This sequence joins TRBV5-1 and TRBJ1-1; possibly TRBD1 for D (5 bases). Trimming cost V 3 bases and J 3 bases, with 15 bases left between them. The germline V gene has CDR1 SGHRS and CDR2 YFSETQ. The CDR3 totals 15 residues. The CDR3 sequence: CASSSQGGGDTEAFF. In DNA, the CDR3 is TGCGCCAGCAGCTCCCAGGGCGGTGGGGACACTGAAGCTTTCTTT.

The J gene is TRBJ1-2, the V gene TRBV19; tentatively, D is TRBD1 (6 bases). Germline V lookup: CDR1 LNHDA, CDR2 SQIVND (reference sequence). The CDR3 runs 16 residues. V dropped 3 bases and J dropped 1 base, with 15 bases sitting between them. CDR3 amino acids: CASSIGGQPYNYGYTF. DNA for the CDR3: TGTGCCAGTAGTATTGGTGGACAGCCATATAACTATGGCTACACCTTC.

The chain joins TRBV5-6 to TRBJ2-3; the D is unclear. The CDR3 consists of 12 residues. Germline V gives CDR1 SGHDT, CDR2 YYEEEE. V was shortened by 4 bases and J by 4 bases, with 7 bases between the two germline ends. CDR3 loop: CASSPTPDTQYF. CDR3 nucleotides: TGTGCCAGCAGCCCTACCCCAGATACGCAGTATTTT.

This chain's CDR3 is CASTPLGERDEQYF. For the CDR3, the DNA is TGTGCCAGCACCCCGCTCGGGGAGCGCGACGAGCAGTACTTC. The chain recombines TRBV27 with TRBJ2-7; a possible D gene is TRBD2 (5 bases). This CDR3 comprises 14 residues. Germline lookup yields CDR1 MNHEY and CDR2 SMNVEV (reference sequence). V lost 7 bases, J lost 5 bases, and 18 bases lay in between.

The rearrangement links TRBV27 to TRBJ2-1, with no clear D. The CDR3 has 13 amino acids. V lost 4 bases to trimming and J lost 4 bases, with 8 bases between them. CDR1 is MNHEY, CDR2 SMNVEV, per germline (reference sequence). CDR3 protein: CASSSTYYNEQFF. The CDR3 DNA reads TGTGCCAGCAGTTCGACTTATTACAATGAGCAGTTCTTC.

The chain uses TRBV11-2 and TRBJ2-7; 7 nucleotides line up with TRBD2. The J segment lost 3 bases and the V segment lost 1 base, leaving 6 bases of the junction unmatched. The CDR3 length is 15 residues. CDR1 is SGHAT and CDR2 is FQNNGV in the germline V gene. The CDR3, as DNA: TGTGCCAGCAGCTTAGGACTAGCCTTTAACTACGAGCAGTACTTC. It translates to CASSLGLAFNYEQYF.

Only one count was recorded for this clone. The chain combines TRBV27 with TRBJ2-7; 9 bases are shared with TRBD1. The CDR3 has 14 residues. Germline V lookup: CDR1 MNHEY, CDR2 SMNVEV (reference sequence). The V gene end was trimmed by 8 bases and the J gene end by 3 bases; junction bases not matched to a gene: 8. CDR3 nucleotide sequence: TGTGCCAGCGCCCCGTGGGGACAGGGCTACGAGCAGTACTTC. This translates into CASAPWGQGYEQYF.

The gene calls are TRBV19 and TRBJ2-1, with TRBD2 matching over 7 bases. The CDR3 is 14 amino acids. The J segment lost 10 bases and the V segment lost 5 bases, leaving 11 bases of the junction unmatched. Per germline, CDR1 LNHDA and CDR2 SQIVND (reference sequence). CDR3 sequence: CASSWAVGRAEQFF. The CDR3, as DNA: TGTGCCAGTAGTTGGGCCGTTGGGAGGGCGGAGCAGTTCTTC.

The chain links TRBV12-5 to TRBJ1-2, with 9 positions matching TRBD1. The CDR3 consists of 15 residues. Unmatched junction bases numbered 7, after V lost 1 base and J lost 7 bases. CDR1 is LGHNT, CDR2 FRNRAP, per germline. This CDR3 reads CASGLGDREGSGYTF. CDR3 DNA: TGTGCTAGTGGTTTGGGGGACAGGGAAGGGAGTGGCTACACCTTC.

This chain joins TRBV28 and TRBJ1-1, with D tentatively TRBD1 (6 bases). Trimming took off 2 bases at V and 6 bases at J, with 13 bases between the two ends. The germline gives CDR1 MDHEN, CDR2 SYDVKM. The CDR3 sequence is 14 residues long. The CDR3 DNA reads TGTGCCAGCAGTTTAGAGGGGGAATGGGCTGAAGCTTTCTTT. This encodes CASSLEGEWAEAFF.

The gene calls are TRBV18 and TRBJ1-2, with TRBD1 identical over 8 bases. J lost 3 bases, V lost 3 bases, and 0 bases had no gene match. CDR1 is KGHSH, CDR2 LQKENI, per germline. CDR3 length equals 13 residues. The CDR3 DNA is TGTGCCAGCTCACCGACAGGGGACTATGGCTACACCTTC. This codes for CASSPTGDYGYTF.

The chain uses TRBV2 and TRBJ2-3, with 9 nucleotides matching TRBD1. With 6 bases clipped from V and 0 bases from J, the junction kept 7 bases outside the gene matches. Looked up from germline, CDR1 is SNHLY and CDR2 is FYNNEI. The CDR3 consists of 16 residues. The CDR3 DNA is TGTGCCAGCAGCACCGGGACAGGGTCTAGCACAGATACGCAGTATTTT. Protein product: CASSTGTGSSTDTQYF.